This T cell receptor beta chain was sequenced during a study of T cell repertoires in cytomegalovirus infection (dated by TCRdb to about 2019). About the investigation overall: Donor HLA type was relevant to the analysis, because carriage of CMV infection together with the matching HLA type was indicated by public TCR beta signatures. General study outcomes and caveats: The ex vivo response was dominated by HLA-C-restricted CMV-specific TCR beta clonotypes, which also provided the single most frequent clonotype in two of eight donors. Cumulative frequency of public TCR beta family members discriminated carriers of CMV infection plus the relevant HLA type in this cohort and an independent approximately 350-donor cohort.

Cut back by 4 bases and 0 bases, the V and J ends lie 10 bases apart. The germline V gene (reference sequence) gives CDR1 as SGHAT and CDR2 as FQDESV. The CDR3, from cysteine to phenylalanine, totals 15 residues. The entry retains the CDR3 DNA only, 45 bases that are in frame from base 1. The instrument given in TCRdb is Illumina HiSeq 1500. TCRdb reworked the public reads: Q25 trimming with fastp, MiXCR clone assembly, productive beta chains retained. CDR3 protein sequences are deduplicated, and each keeps its most common genes and DNA. The sample data list 630,000 or so distinct CDR3 sequences, and less than 25% of these were observed just once. The ten largest clones take up approximately 8% of the sample. There are a few counts of this clonotype. The antigen it recognizes is unknown. No much larger clone is present one base from it, and per-base qualities are unavailable.

Source material: CD8+ T cells from PBMCs. The sequence is built from TRBV11-1 and TRBJ1-3; the D gene is unclear. The clonotype was recovered from a human donor in good health (CMV status not recorded). Some clones in this sample may be carry-over from other donors' samples. The DNA is as follows: TGTGCCAGCAGCTCGTGGCAGGACTCTGGAAACACCATATATTTT. Protein translation: CASSSWQDSGNTIYF.